Below, 5 T cell receptor beta chains from the same sample are listed, as sequenced in a study of cytomegalovirus exposure and HLA in healthy donors. In the PCR, 60 Vbeta and 13 Jbeta primers were used. TCRdb's copy holds only in-frame clones and misses some; the assay was immunoSEQ multiplex PCR. The sample consists of some 190,000 clones, around 80% of them appearing once. Input material: PBMCs. These receptors came from a man in his forties or fifties in good health and CMV-seropositive.

The chain combines TRBV9 with TRBJ1-1; weak D call: TRBD1 (6 bases). Per the germline V gene, CDR1 is SGDLS and CDR2 is YYNGEE. The V end lost 0 bases, the J end lost 6 bases, and 9 bases lay between the germline ends. The CDR3 is 13 amino acids. As DNA, the CDR3 is TGTGCCAGCAGCGTAGGCGAGGGGGCTGAAGCTTTCTTT. Translated, it gives CASSVGEGAEAFF.

The chain is built from TRBV6-5 and TRBJ1-4; a possible D gene is TRBD1 (5 bases). V lost 5 bases and J lost 13, with 14 bases in between. Germline-derived CDR1 and CDR2 are MNHEY and SVGAGI. This CDR3 is 12 amino acids long. CDR3 nucleotide sequence: TGTGCCAGCAGTCAAGACAGACGCGGACTGTTTTTT. The encoded protein is CASSQDRRGLFF.

J is TRBJ1-5 and V is TRBV28; D is unresolved. This CDR3 region has 13 residues. The germline V gene has CDR1 MDHEN and CDR2 SYDVKM. Trimming removed 2 bases from V and 2 bases from J, with 4 bases in between. The CDR3 protein is CASSLGRNQPQHF. In nucleotides, the CDR3 is TGTGCCAGCAGTTTAGGCCGCAATCAGCCCCAGCATTTT.

The chain employs TRBV6-6 and TRBJ2-7; 7 bases align to TRBD1. The CDR3 has 13 amino acids. V trimming: 6 bases; J trimming: 6 bases; junction bases outside the gene matches: 8. CDR1 is MNHNY and CDR2 is SVGAGI in the germline V gene (reference sequence). In DNA form, the CDR3 reads TGTGCCAGCAGCAGGGGGATGAGGGGCGAGCAGTACTTC. It codes for CASSRGMRGEQYF.

The chain links TRBV9 to TRBJ1-1, with a possible D match to TRBD1 (5 bases). This CDR3 is built from 15 residues. The V end lost 0 bases, the J end lost 0 bases, and 9 bases lay between the germline ends. CDR1 is SGDLS and CDR2 is YYNGEE in the germline V gene. The CDR3 coding sequence is TGTGCCAGCAGCGTAGGGGGCCCCTTGAACACTGAAGCTTTCTTT. This translates into CASSVGGPLNTEAFF.